This TCR beta chain was obtained from a study of blood T cell repertoires in COVID-19. The repertoire was sequenced with immunoSEQ multiplex PCR; TCRdb's copy has only in-frame clones and lacks some. This sample has about 100,000 clones, with 75% to 95% found just once. The J segment lost 4 bases and the V segment lost 3 bases, leaving 7 bases of the junction unmatched. The germline CDR1 and CDR2 sequences are SQVTM and ANQGSEA. This CDR3 has 14 residues. This clone was recorded only once. The sequenced sample consisted of peripheral blood. The sequence was collected from a man between 18 and 35 years old with acute or convalescent COVID-19. This chain uses TRBV29-1 with TRBJ2-5; 8 nucleotides line up with TRBD1. CDR3 sequence: CSVDKAGGGETQYF. The CDR3, as DNA: TGCAGCGTTGATAAGGCAGGGGGCGGAGAGACCCAGTACTTC.